These 3 T cell receptor beta chains originate from one sample sequenced in a study of T-cell reconstitution after alpha-beta-depleted transplantation in children. Unique molecular identifiers tagged the TCRbeta library. TCRdb processed the PCR reads anew with MiXCR; each CDR3 protein has one entry. The sample lists roughly 500,000 distinct CDR3 sequences; less than 35% were seen once. Material: PBMCs from the stem cell graft donor, obtained from the stem cell graft. Source of these receptors: a human donor who donated a stem cell graft to a child with aplastic anemia.

This clonotype has ten or more counts. V gene TRBV7-2 combines with J gene TRBJ2-2; TRBD2 matches at 7 bases. The trim removed 3 bases at V and 6 bases at J, leaving 7 bases unmatched. Germline lookup yields CDR1 SGHTA and CDR2 FQGNSA. The CDR3 consists of 15 residues. As DNA, the CDR3 is TGTGCCAGCAGCTTTGCGGGAGCGGTTTCCGGGGAGCTGTTTTTT. Translation: CASSFAGAVSGELFF.

This rearrangement joins TRBV5-6 to TRBJ2-1; D is unclear. Looked up from germline, CDR1 is SGHDT and CDR2 is YYEEEE. V dropped 0 bases and J dropped 9 bases, with 7 bases sitting between them. This CDR3 is built from 12 residues. Here the CDR3 DNA reads TGTGCCAGCAGCTTGGCTGGCAGTGAGCAGTTCTTC. Protein: CASSLAGSEQFF.

This chain connects TRBV21-1 to TRBJ1-3; whether TRBD1, the table's D call, matches the DNA was not checked. TRBV21-1 is recorded as a pseudogene. The CDR3 is 18 amino acids. The CDR3 reads CASSKALGDPGSGNTIYF. The CDR3 DNA reads TGTGCCAGCAGCAAAGCTTTGGGGGACCCTGGCTCTGGAAACACCATATATTTT.